Each of the 2 T cell receptor beta chains below was sequenced from the same sample in a study of STAT5B mutations in CD4+ large granular lymphocyte leukemia. Method: immunoSEQ multiplex PCR; TCRdb's copy keeps in-frame clones and lacks some. The repertoire holds roughly 48,000 clones, with about three quarters as singletons. The sample consisted of CD4+ T cells from blood buffy coats. All receptors derive from a human donor in good health.

The rearrangement links TRBV11-3 to TRBJ2-1; 8 bases match TRBD2. The CDR3 totals 15 residues. The V gene end was trimmed by 5 bases and the J gene end by 9 bases; junction bases not matched to a gene: 12. The V gene's germline CDR1 is SGHNT and CDR2 YENEEA. CDR3 residues: CASSRGGPGFREQFF. In DNA form, the CDR3 reads TGTGCCAGCAGCCGGGGGGGGCCTGGCTTCCGTGAGCAGTTCTTC.

V and J are TRBV9 and TRBJ2-3; D might be TRBD1 or TRBD2, each matching 6 bases. The CDR3 runs 15 residues. Germline V lookup: CDR1 SGDLS, CDR2 YYNGEE. V dropped 0 bases and J dropped 6 bases, with 14 bases sitting between them. This CDR3 is CASSVAGGPRDTQYF. The CDR3 nucleotides are TGTGCCAGCAGCGTAGCCGGGGGCCCCCGGGATACGCAGTATTTT.